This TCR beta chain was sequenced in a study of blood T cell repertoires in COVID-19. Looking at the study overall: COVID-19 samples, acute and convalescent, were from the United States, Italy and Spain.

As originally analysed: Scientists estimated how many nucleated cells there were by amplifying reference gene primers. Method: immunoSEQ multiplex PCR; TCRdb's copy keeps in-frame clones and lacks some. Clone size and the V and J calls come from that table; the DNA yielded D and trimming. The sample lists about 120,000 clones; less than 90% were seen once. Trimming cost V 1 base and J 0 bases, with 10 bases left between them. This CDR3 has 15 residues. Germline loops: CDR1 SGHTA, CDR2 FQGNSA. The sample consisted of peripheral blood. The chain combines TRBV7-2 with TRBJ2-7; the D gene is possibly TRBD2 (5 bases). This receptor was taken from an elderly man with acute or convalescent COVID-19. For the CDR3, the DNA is TGTGCCAGCAGCTTAGTACCGGGGTCCTCCTACGAGCAGTACTTC. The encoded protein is CASSLVPGSSYEQYF.